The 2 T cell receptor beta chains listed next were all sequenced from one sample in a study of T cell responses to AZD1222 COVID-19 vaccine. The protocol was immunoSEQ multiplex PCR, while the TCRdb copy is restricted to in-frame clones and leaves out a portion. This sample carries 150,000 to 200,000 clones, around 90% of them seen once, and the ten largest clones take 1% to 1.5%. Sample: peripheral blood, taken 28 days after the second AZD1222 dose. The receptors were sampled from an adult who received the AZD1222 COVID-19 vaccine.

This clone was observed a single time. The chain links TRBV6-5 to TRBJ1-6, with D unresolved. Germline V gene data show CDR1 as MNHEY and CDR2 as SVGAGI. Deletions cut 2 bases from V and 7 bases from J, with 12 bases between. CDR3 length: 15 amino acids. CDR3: CASSYGRVENSPLHF. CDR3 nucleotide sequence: TGTGCCAGCAGTTACGGACGGGTGGAAAATTCACCCCTCCACTTT.

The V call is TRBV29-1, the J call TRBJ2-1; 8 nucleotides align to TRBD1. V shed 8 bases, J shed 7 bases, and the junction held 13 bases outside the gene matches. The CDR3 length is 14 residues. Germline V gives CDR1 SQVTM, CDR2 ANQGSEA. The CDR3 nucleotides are TGCAGCATCTCGGACAGGGTGACGGGGAATGAGCAGTTCTTC. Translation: CSISDRVTGNEQFF.